The clone carrying this T cell receptor beta chain was counted a single time. Researchers amplified the TCR beta CDR3 regions from RNA transcripts. Carried out on the TCR CDR3, a first-round RT-PCR used the HTBI primer set. TCRdb re-called the multiplex PCR reads through MiXCR, storing one row per CDR3 protein. The sample holds roughly 300,000 distinct CDR3 sequences, about 15% seen once. This sample is part of a study of T cells in Graves' hyperthyroidism and ophthalmopathy. About the study: Peripheral blood specimens were obtained at initial diagnosis, prior to any treatment.

V gave up 5 bases and J gave up 2 bases, with 10 bases separating them. The CDR3 is 13 amino acids. In germline, CDR1 is SGHNT, CDR2 YENEEA. Stable hyperthyroidism: no ophthalmopathy progression over 18 months of follow-up. Patients between 18 and 65 years old had hyperthyroidism, newly diagnosed and lasting under 2 months. The receptor comes from a woman aged 25 to 45 with Graves' hyperthyroidism. The chain recombines TRBV11-3 with TRBJ2-7; D is ambiguous. The sequenced sample was blood. The CDR3 sequence: CASSPRHTYEQYF. The CDR3 bases are TGTGCCAGCAGCCCTCGACATACCTACGAGCAGTACTTC.